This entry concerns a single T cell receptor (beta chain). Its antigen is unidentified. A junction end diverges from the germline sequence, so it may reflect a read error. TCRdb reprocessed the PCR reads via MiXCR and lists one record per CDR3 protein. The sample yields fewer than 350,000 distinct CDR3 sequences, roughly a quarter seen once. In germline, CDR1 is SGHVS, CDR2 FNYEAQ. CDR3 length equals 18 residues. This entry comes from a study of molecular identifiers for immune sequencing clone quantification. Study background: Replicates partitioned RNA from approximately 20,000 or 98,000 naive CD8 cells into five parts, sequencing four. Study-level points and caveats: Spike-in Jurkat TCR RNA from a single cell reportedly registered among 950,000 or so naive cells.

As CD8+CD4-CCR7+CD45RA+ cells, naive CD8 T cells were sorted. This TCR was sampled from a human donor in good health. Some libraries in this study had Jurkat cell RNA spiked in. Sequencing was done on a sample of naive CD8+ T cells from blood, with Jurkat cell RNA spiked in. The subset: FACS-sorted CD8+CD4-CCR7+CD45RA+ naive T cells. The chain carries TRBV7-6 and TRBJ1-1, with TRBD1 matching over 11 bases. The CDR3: CASTTSGQGGPLNAEAFF. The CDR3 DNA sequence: TGTGCCAGCACCACTTCGGGACAGGGGGGGCCTCTGAACGCTGAAGCTTTCTTT. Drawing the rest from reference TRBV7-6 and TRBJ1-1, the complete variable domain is GAGVSQSPRYKVTKRGQDVALRCDPISGHVSLYWYRQALGQGPEFLTYFNYEAQQDKSGLPNDRFSAERPEGSISTLTIQRTEQRDSAMYRCASTTSGQGGPLNAEAFFGQGTRLTVV.